The source of this TCR beta chain is a study of blood T cells in healthy people across ages. This clonotype was picked up many times. CDR3 size: 16 residues. The germline V gene has CDR1 MDHEN and CDR2 SYDVKM. V shed 4 bases and J shed 3 bases, with 19 bases lying between them. For the second PCR, which ran for roughly 7 to 11 cycles, a sample-barcoded 5' primer and a J-beta primer mix were used. TCRdb independently ran MiXCR on the 5' RACE reads; one entry per CDR3 protein. The top ten clones hold around 3% of a sample with some 850,000 distinct CDR3 sequences, 25% to 30% of them seen once. This sample was shared with a second study, whose subject was T cells of mothers and their children.

This receptor was identified in a boy under 18 in good health. Material: blood. The J gene is TRBJ2-7, the V gene TRBV28, with D perhaps matching TRBD1 (6 bases). CDR3 bases: TGTGCCAGCAGTTCGCCAGGGGCCCAGTTCCACTACGAGCAGTACTTC. Its protein is CASSSPGAQFHYEQYF.